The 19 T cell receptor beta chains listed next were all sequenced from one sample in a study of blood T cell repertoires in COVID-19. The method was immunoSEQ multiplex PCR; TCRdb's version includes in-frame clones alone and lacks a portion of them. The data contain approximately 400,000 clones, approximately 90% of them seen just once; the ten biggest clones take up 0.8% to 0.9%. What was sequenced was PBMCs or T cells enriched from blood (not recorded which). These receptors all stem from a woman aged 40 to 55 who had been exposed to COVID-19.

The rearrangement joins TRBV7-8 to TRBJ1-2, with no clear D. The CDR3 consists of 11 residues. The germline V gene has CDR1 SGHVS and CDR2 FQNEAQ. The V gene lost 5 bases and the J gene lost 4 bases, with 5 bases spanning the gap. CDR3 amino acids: CASSPLYGYTF. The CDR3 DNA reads TGTGCCAGCAGCCCACTCTATGGCTACACCTTC.

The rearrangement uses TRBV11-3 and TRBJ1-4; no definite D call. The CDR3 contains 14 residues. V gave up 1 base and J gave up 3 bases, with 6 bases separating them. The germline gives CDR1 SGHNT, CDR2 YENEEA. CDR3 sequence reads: CASSLGVSNEKLFF. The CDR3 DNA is TGTGCCAGCAGCTTAGGTGTATCTAATGAAAAACTGTTTTTT.

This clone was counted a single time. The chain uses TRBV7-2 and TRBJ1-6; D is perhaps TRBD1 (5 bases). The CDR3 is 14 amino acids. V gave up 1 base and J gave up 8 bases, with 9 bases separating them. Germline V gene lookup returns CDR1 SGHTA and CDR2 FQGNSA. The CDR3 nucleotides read TGTGCCAGCAGCTTAGACGCAGGGTATTCACCCCTCCACTTT. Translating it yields CASSLDAGYSPLHF.

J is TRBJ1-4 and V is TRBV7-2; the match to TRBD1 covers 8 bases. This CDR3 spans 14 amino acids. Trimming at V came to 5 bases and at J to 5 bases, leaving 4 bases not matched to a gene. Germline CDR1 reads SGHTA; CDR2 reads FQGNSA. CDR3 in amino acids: CASSLAGGNEKLFF. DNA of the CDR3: TGTGCCAGCAGCCTCGCAGGGGGCAATGAAAAACTGTTTTTT.

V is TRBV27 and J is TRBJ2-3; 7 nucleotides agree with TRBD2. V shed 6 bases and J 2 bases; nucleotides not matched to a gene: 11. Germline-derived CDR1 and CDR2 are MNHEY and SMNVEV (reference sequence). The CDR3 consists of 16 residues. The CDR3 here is CASRRLGTIITDTQYF. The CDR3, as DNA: TGTGCCAGCAGGCGTCTCGGGACTATTATCACAGATACGCAGTATTTT.

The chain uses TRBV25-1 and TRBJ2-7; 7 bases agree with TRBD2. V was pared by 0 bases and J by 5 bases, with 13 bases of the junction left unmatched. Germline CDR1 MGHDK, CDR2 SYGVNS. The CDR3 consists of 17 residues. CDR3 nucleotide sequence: TGTGCCAGCAGTGAATACCTCGCGGGCGGGAGAGTAAACGAGCAGTACTTC. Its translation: CASSEYLAGGRVNEQYF.

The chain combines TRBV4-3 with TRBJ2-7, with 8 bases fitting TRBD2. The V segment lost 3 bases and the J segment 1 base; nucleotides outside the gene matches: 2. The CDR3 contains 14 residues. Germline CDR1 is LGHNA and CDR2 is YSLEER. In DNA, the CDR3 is TGCGCCAGCAGCCAGAGCGGGGGATCCTACGAGCAGTACTTC. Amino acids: CASSQSGGSYEQYF.

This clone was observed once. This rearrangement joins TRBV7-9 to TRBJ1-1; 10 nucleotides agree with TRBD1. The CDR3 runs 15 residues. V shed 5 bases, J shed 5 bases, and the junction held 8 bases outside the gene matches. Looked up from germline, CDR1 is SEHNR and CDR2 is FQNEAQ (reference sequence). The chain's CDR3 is CASSPAGTGDTEAFF. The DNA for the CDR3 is TGTGCCAGCAGCCCAGCCGGGACAGGGGATACTGAAGCTTTCTTT.

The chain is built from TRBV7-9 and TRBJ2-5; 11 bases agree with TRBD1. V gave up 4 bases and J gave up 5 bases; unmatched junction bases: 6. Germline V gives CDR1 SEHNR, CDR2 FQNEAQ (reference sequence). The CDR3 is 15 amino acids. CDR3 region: CASSSWTGGSETQYF. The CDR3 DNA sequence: TGTGCCAGCAGCTCCTGGACAGGGGGCAGTGAGACCCAGTACTTC.

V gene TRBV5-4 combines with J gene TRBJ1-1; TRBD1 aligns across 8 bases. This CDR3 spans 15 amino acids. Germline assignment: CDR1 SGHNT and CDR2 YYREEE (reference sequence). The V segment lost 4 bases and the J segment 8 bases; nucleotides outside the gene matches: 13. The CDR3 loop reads CASSRFGQGASEAFF. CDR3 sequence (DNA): TGTGCCAGCAGCCGATTCGGGCAGGGGGCTTCGGAAGCTTTCTTT.

The CDR3 region is CATSENAQGEQFF. CDR3 nucleotide sequence: TGTGCCACCAGTGAGAACGCACAGGGTGAGCAGTTCTTC. The chain has TRBV24-1 and TRBJ2-1, with D perhaps matching TRBD1 (6 bases). This CDR3 has 13 residues. V lost 4 bases and J 9 bases, leaving 12 bases between the germline ends. Germline CDR1 is KGHDR and CDR2 is SFDVKD.

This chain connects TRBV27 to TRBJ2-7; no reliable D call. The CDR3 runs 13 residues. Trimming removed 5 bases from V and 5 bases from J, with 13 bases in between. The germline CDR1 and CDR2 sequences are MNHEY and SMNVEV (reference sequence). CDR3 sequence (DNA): TGTGCCAGCAGTCCTATCGAGGCCCACGAGCAGTACTTC. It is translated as CASSPIEAHEQYF.

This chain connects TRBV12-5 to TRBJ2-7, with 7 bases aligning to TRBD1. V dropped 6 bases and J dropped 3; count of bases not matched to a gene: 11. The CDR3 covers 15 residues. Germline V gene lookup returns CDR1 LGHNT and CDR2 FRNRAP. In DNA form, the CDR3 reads TGTGCTAGTGGGGAGAGAGGGACAGCCCTCTACGAGCAGTACTTC. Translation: CASGERGTALYEQYF. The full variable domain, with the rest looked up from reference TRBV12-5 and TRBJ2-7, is DARVTQTPRHKVTEMGQEVTMRCQPILGHNTVFWYRQTMMQGLELLAYFRNRAPLDDSGMPKDRFSAEMPDATLATLKIQPSEPRDSAVYFCASGERGTALYEQYFGPGTRLTVT.

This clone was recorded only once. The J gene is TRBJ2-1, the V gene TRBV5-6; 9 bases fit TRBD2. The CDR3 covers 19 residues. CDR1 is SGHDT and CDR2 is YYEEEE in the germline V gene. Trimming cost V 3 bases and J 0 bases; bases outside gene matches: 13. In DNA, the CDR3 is TGTGCCAGCAGCTGGGGGGGCCTAGCGGGAACCTACTCCTACAATGAGCAGTTCTTC. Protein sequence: CASSWGGLAGTYSYNEQFF.

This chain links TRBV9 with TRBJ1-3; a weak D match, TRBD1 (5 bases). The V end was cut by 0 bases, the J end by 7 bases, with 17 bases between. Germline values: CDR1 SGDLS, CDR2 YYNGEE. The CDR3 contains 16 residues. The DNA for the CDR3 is TGTGCCAGCAGCGTAGAAGGGGAGGAGGTGTACAACACCATATATTTT. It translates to CASSVEGEEVYNTIYF.

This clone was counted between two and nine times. This CDR3 reads CASSTGGYNSPLHF. DNA for the CDR3: TGTGCCAGTAGTACAGGGGGCTATAATTCACCCCTCCACTTT. V gene TRBV19 combines with J gene TRBJ1-6; 7 bases are a match to TRBD1. J gave up 3 bases and V 4 bases, and 0 bases lay outside the gene matches. From germline, CDR1 is LNHDA and CDR2 SQIVND (reference sequence). CDR3 length equals 14 residues.

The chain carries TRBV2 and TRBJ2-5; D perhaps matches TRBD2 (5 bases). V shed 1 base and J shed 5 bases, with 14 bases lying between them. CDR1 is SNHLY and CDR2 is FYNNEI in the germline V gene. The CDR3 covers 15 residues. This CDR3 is CASSEGALTRETQYF. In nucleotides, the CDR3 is TGTGCCAGCAGTGAAGGGGCCCTAACTAGGGAGACCCAGTACTTC.

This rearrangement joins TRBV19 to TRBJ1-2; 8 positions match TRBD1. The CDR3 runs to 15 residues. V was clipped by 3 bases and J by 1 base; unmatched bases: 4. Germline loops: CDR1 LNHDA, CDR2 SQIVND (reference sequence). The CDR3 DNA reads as TGTGCCAGTAGTATCCCCGACAGGGGTAACTATGGCTACACCTTC. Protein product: CASSIPDRGNYGYTF. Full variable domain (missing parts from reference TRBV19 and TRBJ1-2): DGGITQSPKYLFRKEGQNVTLSCEQNLNHDAMYWYRQDPGQGLRLIYYSQIVNDFQKGDIAEGYSVSREKKESFPLTVTSAQKNPTAFYLCASSIPDRGNYGYTFGSGTRLTVV.

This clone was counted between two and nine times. DNA for the CDR3: TGTGCCAGCAGTTTAAGGGGACAGATGCACGAGCAGTACTTC. Protein sequence: CASSLRGQMHEQYF. The V gene is TRBV27, the J gene TRBJ2-7; 7 bases match TRBD1. The CDR3 consists of 14 residues. V lost 2 bases and J lost 5; bases outside the gene matches: 6. Germline assignment: CDR1 MNHEY and CDR2 SMNVEV (reference sequence).